Below, one TCR beta chain is given with its context. Its antigen remains unidentified. The data derive from a study of cytomegalovirus exposure and HLA in healthy donors. Findings and limits, study-wide: Based on reports, TCR beta sequences accurately predicted HLA-A and HLA-B alleles for most subjects. A classifier reportedly called cytomegalovirus status with high sensitivity and specificity.

PCR used 60 Vbeta primers and 13 Jbeta primers. The method was immunoSEQ multiplex PCR; TCRdb's version includes in-frame clones alone and lacks a portion of them. The table has around 86,000 clones, about 80% seen once. This CDR3 has 13 residues. CDR1 is LGHNA and CDR2 is YSLEER in the germline V gene. Between the trimmed V and J ends, which lost 0 bases and 3 bases, there was a span of 6 bases. The donors (healthy individuals) were bone marrow donors. The rearrangement links TRBV4-3 to TRBJ2-7; D unresolved. This receptor was taken from a man between 45 and 60 years old in good health and CMV-seropositive. Sequenced: PBMCs. The CDR3 spells CASSQDRFYEQYF. CDR3 DNA sequence: TGCGCCAGCAGCCAAGACCGTTTCTACGAGCAGTACTTC.